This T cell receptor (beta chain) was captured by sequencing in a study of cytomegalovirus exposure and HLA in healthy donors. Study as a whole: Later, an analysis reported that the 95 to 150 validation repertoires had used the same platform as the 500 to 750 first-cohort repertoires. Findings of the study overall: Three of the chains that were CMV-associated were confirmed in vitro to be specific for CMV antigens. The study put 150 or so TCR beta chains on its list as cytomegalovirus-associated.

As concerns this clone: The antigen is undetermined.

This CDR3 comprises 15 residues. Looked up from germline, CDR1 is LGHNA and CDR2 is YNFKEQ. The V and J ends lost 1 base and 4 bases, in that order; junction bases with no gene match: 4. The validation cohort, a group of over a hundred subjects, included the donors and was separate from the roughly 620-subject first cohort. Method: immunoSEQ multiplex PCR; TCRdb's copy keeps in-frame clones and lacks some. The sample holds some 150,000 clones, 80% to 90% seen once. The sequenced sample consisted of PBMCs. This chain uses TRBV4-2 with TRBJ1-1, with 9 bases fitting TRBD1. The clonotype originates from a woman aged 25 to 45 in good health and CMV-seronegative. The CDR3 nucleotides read TGTGCCAGCAGCCAAGTTCCGACAGGGGGCACTGAAGCTTTCTTT. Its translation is CASSQVPTGGTEAFF.